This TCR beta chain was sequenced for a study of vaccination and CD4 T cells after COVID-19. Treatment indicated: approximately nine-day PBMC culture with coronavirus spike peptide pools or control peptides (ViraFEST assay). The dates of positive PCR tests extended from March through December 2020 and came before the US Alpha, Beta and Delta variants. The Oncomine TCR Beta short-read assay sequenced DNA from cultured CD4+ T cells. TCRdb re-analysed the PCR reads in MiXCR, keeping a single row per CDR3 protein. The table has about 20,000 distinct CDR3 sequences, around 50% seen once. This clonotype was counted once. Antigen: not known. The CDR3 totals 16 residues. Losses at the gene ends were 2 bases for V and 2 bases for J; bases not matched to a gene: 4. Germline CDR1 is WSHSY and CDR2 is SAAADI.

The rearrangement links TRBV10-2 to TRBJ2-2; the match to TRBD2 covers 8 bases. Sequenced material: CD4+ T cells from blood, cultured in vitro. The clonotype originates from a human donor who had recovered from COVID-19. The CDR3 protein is CASSERGGYNTGELFF. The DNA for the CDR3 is TGCGCCAGCAGTGAGCGGGGGGGTTATAACACCGGGGAGCTGTTTTTT.